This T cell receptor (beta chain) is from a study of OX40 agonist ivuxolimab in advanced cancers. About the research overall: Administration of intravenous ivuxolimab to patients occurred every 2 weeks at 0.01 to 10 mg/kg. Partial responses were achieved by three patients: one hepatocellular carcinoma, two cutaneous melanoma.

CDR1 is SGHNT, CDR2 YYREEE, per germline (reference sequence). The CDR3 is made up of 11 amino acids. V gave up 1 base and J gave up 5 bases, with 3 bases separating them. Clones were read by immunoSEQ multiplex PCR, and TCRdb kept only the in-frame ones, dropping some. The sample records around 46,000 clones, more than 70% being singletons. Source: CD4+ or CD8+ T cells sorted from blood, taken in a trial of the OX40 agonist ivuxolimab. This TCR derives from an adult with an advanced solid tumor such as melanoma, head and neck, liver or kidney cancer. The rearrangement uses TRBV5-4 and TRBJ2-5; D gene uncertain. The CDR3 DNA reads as TGTGCCAGCAGCTTGACGGAGACCCAGTACTTC. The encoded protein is CASSLTETQYF. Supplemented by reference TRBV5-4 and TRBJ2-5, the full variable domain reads ETGVTQSPTHLIKTRGQQVTLRCSSQSGHNTVSWYQQALGQGPQFIFQYYREEENGRGNFPPRFSGLQFPNYSSELNVNALELDDSALYLCASSLTETQYFGPGTRLLVL.